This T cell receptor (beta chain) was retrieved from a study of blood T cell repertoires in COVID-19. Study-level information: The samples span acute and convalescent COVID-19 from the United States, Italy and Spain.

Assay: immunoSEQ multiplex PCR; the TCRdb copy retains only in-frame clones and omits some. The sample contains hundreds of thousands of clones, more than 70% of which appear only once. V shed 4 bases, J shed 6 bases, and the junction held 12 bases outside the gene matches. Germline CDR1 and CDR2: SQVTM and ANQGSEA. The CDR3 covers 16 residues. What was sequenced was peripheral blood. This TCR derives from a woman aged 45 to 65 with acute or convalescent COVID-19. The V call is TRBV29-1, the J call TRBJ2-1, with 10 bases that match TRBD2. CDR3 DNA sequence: TGCAGCGTTGGGGGGTCACTAGCGGGAAGCGTCAATGAGCAGTTCTTC. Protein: CSVGGSLAGSVNEQFF.